This T cell receptor beta chain was sequenced in a study of chemoradiotherapy in HPV16-positive cancers. Study-wide points: For HPV16-positive patients, expanding HPV-responsive T cells associated with longer recurrence-free survival.

For this clone: Its antigen is unidentified.

Trimming removed 3 bases at V and 0 bases at J, with 12 bases between. The CDR3 contains 16 residues. The germline CDR1 and CDR2 sequences are ENHRY and SYGVKD. Produced via immunoSEQ multiplex PCR; TCRdb's table is partial and in-frame only. The table records 25,000 to 30,000 clones, approximately 92% of them present only once. This TCR derives from a human donor with HPV-associated anogenital cancer. This specimen consisted of blood, obtained from a patient who underwent chemoradiotherapy. The rearrangement joins TRBV10-3 to TRBJ1-5; the D gene is possibly TRBD1 (6 bases). The CDR3 loop reads CAISEHYRDSNQPQHF. CDR3 nucleotide sequence: TGTGCCATCAGTGAACACTACAGGGATAGCAATCAGCCCCAGCATTTT.